The 24 T cell receptor beta chains reported below all come from one sample, sequenced in a study of identical twins. Each CDR3 protein is one row after TCRdb ran MiXCR on the 5' RACE reads. The sample contains 400,000 to 600,000 distinct CDR3 sequences, about a fifth of which appear only once. This same sample was also taken into another study, of yellow fever vaccine responses in identical twins.

The sample comprised CD4+ T cells sorted from blood. These receptors were collected from a woman between 18 and 29 years old in good health.

This clonotype has just a few counts. The V gene is TRBV29-1, the J gene TRBJ2-3; D assignment may be TRBD1 or TRBD2 (5 bases each). V lost 4 bases and J 4 bases, leaving 6 bases between the germline ends. This CDR3 comprises 11 residues. In germline, CDR1 is SQVTM, CDR2 ANQGSEA. The CDR3, as DNA: TGCAGCGTTGGGGGGTCAGATACGCAGTATTTT. Its protein is CSVGGSDTQYF.

This sequence joins TRBV6-1 and TRBJ1-6; D not resolved. V was trimmed by 1 base and J by 9 bases, leaving 10 bases between them. The V gene's germline CDR1 is MNHNS and CDR2 SASEGT. The CDR3 covers 14 residues. The DNA of the CDR3 is TGTGCCAGCAGTGAAGTCTTTTCGGGTTCACCCCTCCACTTT. Encoded protein: CASSEVFSGSPLHF.

The CDR3 DNA reads TGTGCCACCAGCAGAGGGCAAGGGACAGGGCGGATCCAAGAGACCCAGTACTTC. Amino acids: CATSRGQGTGRIQETQYF. The genes are TRBV15 and TRBJ2-5; 9 bases are a match to TRBD1. The germline CDR1 and CDR2 sequences are LNHNV and YYDKDF (reference sequence). V lost 1 base and J lost 1; bases outside the gene matches: 10. This CDR3 spans 18 amino acids.

This clonotype was picked up a small number of times. The rearrangement joins TRBV7-8 to TRBJ2-3, with D unclear. This CDR3 is built from 15 residues. Trimming stripped 4 bases from V and 5 bases from J, with 16 bases between. Germline V CDR1 and CDR2: SGHVS, FQNEAQ. CDR3 DNA: TGTGCCAGCAGCTCCAGTCCCTATGGCGGAGATACGCAGTATTTT. Translating gives CASSSSPYGGDTQYF.

This clonotype showed up just a few times. The V gene is TRBV28, the J gene TRBJ1-3; 8 bases fit TRBD1. The CDR3 covers 15 residues. Germline CDR1 is MDHEN and CDR2 is SYDVKM. The trim removed 10 bases at V and 0 bases at J, leaving 8 bases unmatched. CDR3 sequence (DNA): TGTGCCATACAACAGGGGGTCCTCTCTGGAAACACCATATATTTT. Encoded protein: CAIQQGVLSGNTIYF.

The chain is built from TRBV20-1 and TRBJ2-3; TRBD2 agrees at 10 bases. The CDR3 sequence is 16 residues long. V lost 6 bases, J lost 3 bases, and 12 bases stayed unmatched. The germline CDR1 and CDR2 sequences are DFQATT and SNEGSKA (reference sequence). CDR3 nucleotide sequence: TGCAGTGCCCTTGCCCAACTAGCGGGGCAGACAGATACGCAGTATTTT. Amino acids: CSALAQLAGQTDTQYF.

The chain employs TRBV5-1 and TRBJ2-7; 9 nucleotides line up with TRBD1. CDR3 length: 15 amino acids. Germline V gene data show CDR1 as SGHRS and CDR2 as YFSETQ. Trimming removed 6 bases from V and 3 bases from J; junction bases left unmatched: 10. CDR3 residues: CASNSGQGQLYEQYF. In DNA form, the CDR3 reads TGCGCCAGCAATTCGGGACAGGGTCAGCTCTACGAGCAGTACTTC.

This clonotype turned up a few times. The chain recombines TRBV6-1 with TRBJ1-5; possibly TRBD1 for D (5 bases). The CDR3 length is 12 residues. V lost 10 bases and J 6 bases, leaving 13 bases between the germline ends. Per germline, CDR1 MNHNS and CDR2 SASEGT. CDR3 nucleotides: TGTGCCACCAGGCGGGGGGGTCAGCCCCAGCATTTT. It specifies CATRRGGQPQHF.

V gene TRBV27 combines with J gene TRBJ2-5; a weak D match, TRBD1 (5 bases). V lost 6 bases to trimming and J lost 0 bases, with 17 bases between them. The CDR3 is made up of 16 amino acids. Germline CDR1 and CDR2: MNHEY and SMNVEV (reference sequence). The CDR3 bases are TGTGCCAGCAGGACCAAGGGGCGAAGAAACCAAGAGACCCAGTACTTC. Protein: CASRTKGRRNQETQYF.

There are a few counts of this clonotype. The chain joins TRBV5-1 to TRBJ1-1; weak D call: TRBD1 (5 bases). Trimming removed 0 bases from V and 5 bases from J, with 14 bases in between. This CDR3 comprises 15 residues. CDR1 and CDR2 (germline): SGHRS, YFSETQ. Here the CDR3 DNA reads TGCGCCAGCAGCTTGGGGGAGGTTTCAGGGACTGAAGCTTTCTTT. It specifies CASSLGEVSGTEAFF.

CDR3 protein: CASSTSEAQSKNIQYF. The CDR3 DNA reads TGTGCCAGCAGTACCTCAGAGGCCCAATCCAAAAACATTCAGTACTTC. This rearrangement joins TRBV28 to TRBJ2-4; no clear D. Trimming took 5 bases from V and 2 from J, leaving 16 bases between them. The germline gives CDR1 MDHEN, CDR2 SYDVKM. This CDR3 spans 16 amino acids. The full variable domain, in which reference TRBV28 and TRBJ2-4 provide the parts outside the CDR3, is DVKVTQSSRYLVKRTGEKVFLECVQDMDHENMFWYRQDPGLGLRLIYFSYDVKMKEKGDIPEGYSVSREKKERFSLILESASTNQTSMYLCASSTSEAQSKNIQYFGAGTRLSVL.

A note on this clonotype: A read error may account for a junction end that differs from germline. This sequence joins TRBV6-1 and TRBJ2-7, with no clear D. This CDR3 is built from 14 residues. Germline lookup yields CDR1 MNHNS and CDR2 SASEGT. This chain's CDR3 is CASSELLDSHEQYF. The CDR3 DNA is TGTGCCAGCAGTGAACTCCTAGACTCCCACGAGCAGTACTTC.

The sample holds many counts of this clonotype. The rearrangement joins TRBV5-1 to TRBJ2-3; possibly TRBD1 for D (5 bases). V lost 3 bases to trimming and J lost 8 bases, with 10 bases between them. The CDR3 runs to 12 residues. Germline V lookup: CDR1 SGHRS, CDR2 YFSETQ. The CDR3 bases are TGCGCCAGCAGCTCGGACACCCCTACGCAGTATTTT. Translating gives CASSSDTPTQYF.

The genes are TRBV20-1 and TRBJ2-1, with TRBD2 matching over 12 bases. This CDR3 spans 16 amino acids. From germline, CDR1 is DFQATT and CDR2 SNEGSKA (reference sequence). The V gene end was trimmed by 2 bases and the J gene end by 10 bases; junction bases not matched to a gene: 12. DNA of the CDR3: TGCAGTGCTAGACCCAACGGACTAGCGGGATTCAAAGAGCAGTTCTTC. Translated: CSARPNGLAGFKEQFF.

J is TRBJ2-1 and V is TRBV10-3, with D tentatively TRBD2 (6 bases). The CDR3 is 14 amino acids. V lost 5 bases and J 7 bases, leaving 15 bases between the germline ends. Per germline, CDR1 ENHRY and CDR2 SYGVKD. The CDR3, as DNA: TGTGCCATCAGTCCTAGCGACAAGAGTAATGAGCAGTTCTTC. Protein product: CAISPSDKSNEQFF.

This clonotype was counted only a few times. This chain joins TRBV9 and TRBJ2-7, with TRBD2 matching over 11 bases. Germline V gene data show CDR1 as SGDLS and CDR2 as YYNGEE. The length of the CDR3 is 16 residues. The J segment lost 2 bases and the V segment lost 2 bases, leaving 6 bases of the junction unmatched. The CDR3 reads CASSVTPSGGTYEQYF. The CDR3 nucleotides read TGTGCCAGCAGCGTGACTCCTAGCGGGGGGACCTACGAGCAGTACTTC.

V and J are TRBV20-1 and TRBJ2-4; 10 bases align to TRBD1. The V gene's germline CDR1 is DFQATT and CDR2 SNEGSKA (reference sequence). The CDR3 contains 16 residues. Germline trimming cut 0 bases from V and 2 bases from J; bases unmatched to any gene: 4. The CDR3 region is CSARDLDRGTKNIQYF. The CDR3 DNA reads as TGCAGTGCTAGAGATCTGGACAGGGGGACCAAAAACATTCAGTACTTC.

This clonotype was recorded a few times. The gene calls are TRBV3-1 and TRBJ2-5, with 7 bases lining up with TRBD2. The CDR3 is made up of 15 amino acids. Germline loops: CDR1 LGHDT, CDR2 YNNKEL (reference sequence). Trimming took 8 bases from V and 4 from J; bases not matched to a gene: 13. The CDR3 DNA reads TGTGCCAGCGCTGCTAATTTTGGCGGGAGAGAGACCCAGTACTTC. Translated, it gives CASAANFGGRETQYF.

The chain links TRBV2 to TRBJ2-3; possibly TRBD1 or TRBD2 for D (6 bases each). The CDR3 is made up of 15 amino acids. V dropped 6 bases and J dropped 1 base, with 14 bases sitting between them. Germline V gives CDR1 SNHLY, CDR2 FYNNEI. The CDR3: CASRGAGYGTDTQYF. The CDR3 region has the DNA TGTGCCAGCAGGGGGGCGGGGTATGGCACAGATACGCAGTATTTT.

This clonotype was detected only a few times. This chain connects TRBV10-3 to TRBJ2-7; 15 positions agree with TRBD2. This CDR3 comprises 15 residues. V dropped 3 bases and J dropped 4; count of bases not matched to a gene: 1. CDR1 and CDR2 from the germline V gene are ENHRY and SYGVKD. CDR3 DNA: TGTGCCATCAGTGAAGGACTAGCGGGAGGGTACGAGCAGTACTTC. Protein: CAISEGLAGGYEQYF.

This clonotype was seen only a few times. V and J are TRBV20-1 and TRBJ2-7, with D unclear. This CDR3 is built from 14 residues. Germline CDR1 and CDR2: DFQATT and SNEGSKA (reference sequence). V was pared by 4 bases and J by 2 bases, with 15 bases between. The CDR3 nucleotides are TGCAGTGCTAACGACCTAGAACAAGCCTACGAGCAGTACTTC. It encodes CSANDLEQAYEQYF.

The sample holds a few counts of this clonotype. V usage is TRBV20-1 and J usage is TRBJ2-3; the match to TRBD2 covers 9 bases. The CDR3 is 15 residues long. CDR1 and CDR2 from the germline V gene are DFQATT and SNEGSKA (reference sequence). J gave up 4 bases and V 3 bases, and 8 bases lay outside the gene matches. The CDR3 reads CSASRAGGPADTQYF. The DNA of the CDR3 is TGCAGTGCTAGTCGCGCGGGAGGGCCTGCAGATACGCAGTATTTT.

This chain joins TRBV7-6 and TRBJ2-3; either TRBD1 or TRBD2 may fit D (6 bases each). CDR1 is SGHVS, CDR2 FNYEAQ, per germline. V lost 5 bases and J 6 bases, leaving 18 bases between the germline ends. The CDR3 loop spans 15 amino acids. The CDR3 nucleotides read TGTGCCAGCAGCCTGTACGGGGGCCGTGCTGATACGCAGTATTTT. Translation: CASSLYGGRADTQYF.

V usage is TRBV3-1 and J usage is TRBJ2-5, with 9 bases that match TRBD2. CDR1 and CDR2 (germline): LGHDT, YNNKEL (reference sequence). The CDR3 has 14 amino acids. J lost 2 bases, V lost 6 bases, and 4 bases had no gene match. This CDR3 reads CASRLAGNQETQYF. The CDR3 DNA reads as TGTGCCAGCAGGCTAGCGGGAAATCAAGAGACCCAGTACTTC.